These 20 T cell receptor beta chains came from one sample sequenced in a study of post-analysis software for immune sequencing data. The authors incorporated unique molecular identifiers into the TCR beta cDNA libraries. A single record per CDR3 protein comes from TCRdb applying MiXCR to the PCR reads. The sample has about 460,000 distinct CDR3 sequences, roughly 45% seen once. These receptors have no identified antigens. Study observations and caveats: Controls showed lower frequencies than patients for 5 or 6 TRBV segments, and TRBV5-6, TRBV5-1 and TRBV20-1 were among these.

The sequencing input was blood. The receptors come from a girl aged 10 to 17 with multiple sclerosis.

CDR3 residues: CASSLSGVSNEQFF. As DNA, the CDR3 is TGCGCCAGCAGCTTGTCGGGAGTGAGCAATGAGCAGTTCTTC. V gene TRBV5-1 combines with J gene TRBJ2-1; perhaps TRBD2 as D (6 bases). The CDR3 spans 14 residues. V was cut by 1 base and J by 6 bases, with 11 bases left in between. Germline loops: CDR1 SGHRS, CDR2 YFSETQ.

This clonotype was seen only once. This chain joins TRBV20-1 and TRBJ1-6; D is ambiguous. V was trimmed by 0 bases and J by 0 bases, leaving 6 bases between them. The germline gives CDR1 DFQATT, CDR2 SNEGSKA (reference sequence). The CDR3 consists of 15 residues. The DNA of the CDR3 is TGCAGTGCTAGAGAGGAGAGCTCCTATAATTCACCCCTCCACTTT. Its protein is CSAREESSYNSPLHF.

The chain has TRBV20-1 and TRBJ2-1, with 7 bases that match TRBD2. V dropped 3 bases and J dropped 1; count of bases not matched to a gene: 15. Germline loops: CDR1 DFQATT, CDR2 SNEGSKA (reference sequence). The CDR3 extends over 18 amino acids. CDR3 protein: CSASLDYRASGSYNEQFF. In DNA form, the CDR3 reads TGCAGTGCTAGTCTGGATTATCGGGCTAGCGGTTCCTACAATGAGCAGTTCTTC.

This sequence joins TRBV25-1 and TRBJ2-7, with TRBD2 matching over 7 bases. TRBJ2-4 explains the end of the DNA better; the J call may be wrong. CDR3 length: 16 amino acids. CDR1 and CDR2 from the germline V gene are MGHDK and SYGVNS. The CDR3 DNA sequence: TGTGCCAGCAGTGAAGACGGCCGGGGGGACAAAAACATTCAGTACTTC. Amino acid sequence: CASSEDGRGDKNIQYF.

This clonotype came up a few times. CDR3 in amino acids: CASSLDPGTGFDEQFF. CDR3 coding DNA: TGCGCCAGCAGCTTGGATCCCGGGACAGGGTTCGATGAGCAGTTCTTC. This chain uses TRBV5-1 with TRBJ2-1, with 9 positions matching TRBD1. CDR1 is SGHRS, CDR2 YFSETQ, per germline. The CDR3 runs to 16 residues. Losses at the gene ends were 0 bases for V and 8 bases for J; bases not matched to a gene: 9.

This clonotype was seen a handful of times. The chain combines TRBV20-1 with TRBJ2-7; D remains unclear. Trimming left V 0 bases short and J 0 bases short, with 15 bases between. CDR3 length: 16 residues. Per the germline V gene, CDR1 is DFQATT and CDR2 is SNEGSKA (reference sequence). The CDR3 region has the DNA TGCAGTGCTAGAGATGAAGGAACAGCTAGCTCCTACGAGCAGTACTTC. This encodes CSARDEGTASSYEQYF.

The chain uses TRBV28 and TRBJ2-1; D may match TRBD1 or TRBD2 (5 bases each). This CDR3 comprises 16 residues. Between the trimmed V and J ends, which lost 5 bases and 3 bases, there was a span of 17 bases. The germline V gene encodes CDR1 MDHEN and CDR2 SYDVKM. The CDR3, as DNA: TGTGCCAGCAGTCCCCGGGACCCCCTCGGCTACAATGAGCAGTTCTTC. Residues: CASSPRDPLGYNEQFF. Full variable domain (missing parts from reference TRBV28 and TRBJ2-1): DVKVTQSSRYLVKRTGEKVFLECVQDMDHENMFWYRQDPGLGLRLIYFSYDVKMKEKGDIPEGYSVSREKKERFSLILESASTNQTSMYLCASSPRDPLGYNEQFFGPGTRLTVL.

This chain uses TRBV5-1 with TRBJ2-7; possible D gene TRBD2, 6 bases. The CDR3 loop spans 14 amino acids. V was clipped by 4 bases and J by 0 bases, with 11 bases between them. CDR1 is SGHRS and CDR2 is YFSETQ in the germline V gene. The DNA for the CDR3 is TGCGCCAGCAGCCCGGTCGGGAGCTCCTACGAGCAGTACTTC. It specifies CASSPVGSSYEQYF.

The chain links TRBV24-1 to TRBJ1-5; TRBD1 might be the D (5 bases). The germline V and J ends were trimmed by 1 base and 4 bases, with 13 bases remaining between them. The CDR3 contains 16 residues. Germline V lookup: CDR1 KGHDR, CDR2 SFDVKD. This chain's CDR3 is CATSDFRRGPNQPQHF. The CDR3 DNA is TGTGCCACCAGTGATTTCCGCCGGGGCCCAAATCAGCCCCAGCATTTT.

The chain links TRBV28 to TRBJ1-1; 8 bases line up with TRBD1. Germline-derived CDR1 and CDR2 are MDHEN and SYDVKM. CDR3 size: 12 residues. V shed 6 bases, J shed 10 bases, and the junction held 7 bases outside the gene matches. The CDR3 DNA is TGTGCCAGCAGGACAGGGGCTCGCCGAGCTTTCTTT. It specifies CASRTGARRAFF.

V gene TRBV6-5 combines with J gene TRBJ2-5; D is undetermined. The germline V gene has CDR1 MNHEY and CDR2 SVGAGI. Trimming took off 0 bases at V and 2 bases at J, with 4 bases between the two ends. There are 13 residues in the CDR3. CDR3 coding DNA: TGTGCCAGCAGTTACTCGACTCAAGAGACCCAGTACTTC. This gives the protein CASSYSTQETQYF.

The chain uses TRBV20-1 and TRBJ2-1; D possibly corresponds to TRBD2 (6 bases). Trimming shortened V by 3 bases and J by 8 bases, and 17 bases separated the two germline ends. This CDR3 spans 14 amino acids. Germline V CDR1 and CDR2: DFQATT, SNEGSKA (reference sequence). CDR3 sequence reads: CSARSGLDWDEQFF. The CDR3 region has the DNA TGCAGTGCTAGGTCGGGACTCGACTGGGATGAGCAGTTCTTC.

The chain employs TRBV20-1 and TRBJ1-3, with a possible D match to TRBD1 (6 bases). Germline CDR1 reads DFQATT; CDR2 reads SNEGSKA (reference sequence). This CDR3 is 12 amino acids long. V dropped 7 bases and J dropped 2 bases, with 9 bases sitting between them. The CDR3 nucleotides read TGCAGTGTTCCAGGGGCTGGAAACACCATATATTTT. Amino acids: CSVPGAGNTIYF.

J is TRBJ2-7 and V is TRBV5-1, with TRBD1 matching over 9 bases. This CDR3 contains 15 residues. V lost 6 bases to trimming and J lost 10 bases; unmatched junction nucleotides: 17. Per germline, CDR1 SGHRS and CDR2 YFSETQ. CDR3 nucleotides: TGCGCCAGCACCGAACTCACAGGGGGCGAAACCACCCAGTACTTC. This gives the protein CASTELTGGETTQYF.

CDR3 coding DNA: TGCGCCAGCATGCCCCTGGGATCCGCTGGGACCCAGTACTTC. It codes for CASMPLGSAGTQYF. The gene calls are TRBV10-2 and TRBJ2-5, with D unresolved. Germline V gene sequence: CDR1 WSHSY, CDR2 SAAADI. The CDR3 spans 14 residues. V dropped 7 bases and J dropped 7 bases, with 19 bases sitting between them.

This clonotype was observed a few times. This rearrangement joins TRBV5-6 to TRBJ1-2; 9 nucleotides agree with TRBD1. This CDR3 has 16 amino acids. J gave up 4 bases and V 3 bases, and 10 bases lay outside the gene matches. CDR1 is SGHDT and CDR2 is YYEEEE in the germline V gene. The CDR3 is CASSSVQGAYGYGYTF. The CDR3 DNA reads TGTGCCAGCAGCTCCGTACAGGGGGCATACGGCTATGGCTACACCTTC.

This clonotype was seen a few times. The chain has TRBV19 and TRBJ2-1; D ambiguous. The CDR3 contains 16 residues. The germline V and J ends were trimmed by 3 bases and 2 bases, with 14 bases remaining between them. CDR1 and CDR2 from the germline V gene are LNHDA and SQIVND (reference sequence). This CDR3 reads CASSIQRGGAYNEQFF. CDR3 DNA: TGTGCCAGTAGTATTCAACGCGGTGGGGCCTACAATGAGCAGTTCTTC.

This sequence joins TRBV6-5 and TRBJ1-5, with unresolved D. V lost 5 bases and J lost 4, with 9 bases in between. The length of the CDR3 is 13 residues. Germline CDR1 and CDR2: MNHEY and SVGAGI. Here the CDR3 reads CASSGGLNQPQHF. For the CDR3, the DNA is TGTGCCAGCAGTGGCGGTCTGAATCAGCCCCAGCATTTT.

In this sample, this clonotype turned up a few times. The chain links TRBV28 to TRBJ2-4; a weak D match, TRBD2 (7 bases). The CDR3 contains 14 residues. Per germline, CDR1 MDHEN and CDR2 SYDVKM. V lost 10 bases and J 5 bases, leaving 18 bases between the germline ends. The CDR3 nucleotides read TGTGCCACCTGGGGGGGGGCGCGGGAAAACATTCAGTACTTC. It specifies CATWGGARENIQYF. The variable domain in full, with the rest retrieved from reference TRBV28 and TRBJ2-4, is DVKVTQSSRYLVKRTGEKVFLECVQDMDHENMFWYRQDPGLGLRLIYFSYDVKMKEKGDIPEGYSVSREKKERFSLILESASTNQTSMYLCATWGGARENIQYFGAGTRLSVL.

The V gene is TRBV10-3, the J gene TRBJ2-3; 7 bases agree with TRBD1. Germline V gene sequence: CDR1 ENHRY, CDR2 SYGVKD. CDR3 size: 13 residues. V dropped 9 bases and J dropped 3; count of bases not matched to a gene: 6. In DNA, the CDR3 is TGTGCCATGAAGGAGGACAGGACAGATACGCAGTATTTT. Protein sequence: CAMKEDRTDTQYF.